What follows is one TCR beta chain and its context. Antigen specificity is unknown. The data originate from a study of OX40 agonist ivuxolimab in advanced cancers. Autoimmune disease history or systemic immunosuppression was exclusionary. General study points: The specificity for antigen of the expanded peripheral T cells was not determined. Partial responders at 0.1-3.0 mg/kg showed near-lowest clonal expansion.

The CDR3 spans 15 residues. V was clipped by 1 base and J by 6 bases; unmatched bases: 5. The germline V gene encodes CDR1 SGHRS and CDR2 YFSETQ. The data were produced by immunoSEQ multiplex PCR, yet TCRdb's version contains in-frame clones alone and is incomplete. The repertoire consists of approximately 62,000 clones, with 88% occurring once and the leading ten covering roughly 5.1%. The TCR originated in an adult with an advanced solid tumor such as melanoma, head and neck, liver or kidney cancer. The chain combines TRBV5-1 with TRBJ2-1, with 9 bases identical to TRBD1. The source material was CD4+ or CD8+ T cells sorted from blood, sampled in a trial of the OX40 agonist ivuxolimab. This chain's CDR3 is CASSLPQGAGNEQFF. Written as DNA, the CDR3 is TGCGCCAGCAGCTTGCCACAGGGGGCTGGCAATGAGCAGTTCTTC.